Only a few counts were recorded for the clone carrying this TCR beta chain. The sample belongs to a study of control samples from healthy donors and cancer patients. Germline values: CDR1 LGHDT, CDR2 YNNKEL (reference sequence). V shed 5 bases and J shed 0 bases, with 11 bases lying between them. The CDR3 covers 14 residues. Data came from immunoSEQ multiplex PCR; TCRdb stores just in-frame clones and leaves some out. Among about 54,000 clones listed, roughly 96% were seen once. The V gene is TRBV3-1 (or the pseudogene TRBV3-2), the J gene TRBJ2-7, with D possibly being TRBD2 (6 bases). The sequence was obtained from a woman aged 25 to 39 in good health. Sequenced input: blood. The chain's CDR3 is CASSGTDSSYEQYF. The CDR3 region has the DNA TGTGCCAGCAGCGGGACTGATAGCTCCTACGAGCAGTACTTC.